Listed here are 12 T cell receptor beta chains from one sample, sequenced in a study of OX40 agonist ivuxolimab in advanced cancers. Assay: immunoSEQ multiplex PCR; the TCRdb copy retains only in-frame clones and omits some. The repertoire holds around 53,000 clones, with around 85% as singletons. Sequencing was performed on CD4+ or CD8+ T cells sorted from blood, taken in a trial of the OX40 agonist ivuxolimab. These receptors were taken from an adult with an advanced solid tumor such as melanoma, head and neck, liver or kidney cancer.

V gene TRBV5-1 combines with J gene TRBJ2-4, with 9 bases fitting TRBD1. J lost 5 bases, V lost 4 bases, and 7 bases had no gene match. Germline V gene lookup returns CDR1 SGHRS and CDR2 YFSETQ. The CDR3 is 15 residues long. This CDR3 reads CASSNPGQGQNIQYF. In DNA, the CDR3 is TGCGCCAGCAGCAACCCGGGACAGGGTCAAAACATTCAGTACTTC.

This rearrangement joins TRBV2 to TRBJ2-3; D not certain. The CDR3 consists of 14 residues. Trimming took off 3 bases at V and 4 bases at J, with 11 bases between the two ends. CDR1 and CDR2 from the germline V gene are SNHLY and FYNNEI. DNA for the CDR3: TGTGCCAGCAGTGATCAACGCTTCCCAGATACGCAGTATTTT. Its translation: CASSDQRFPDTQYF.

The chain links TRBV7-6 to TRBJ2-5; D may be TRBD1 (6 bases). This CDR3 region has 13 residues. CDR1 and CDR2 (germline): SGHVS, FNYEAQ. Trimming stripped 5 bases from V and 4 bases from J, with 11 bases between. In nucleotides, the CDR3 is TGTGCCAGCAGCATTGGACAGAGAGAGACCCAGTACTTC. This encodes CASSIGQRETQYF.

The chain recombines TRBV2 with TRBJ2-7; TRBD2 agrees at 8 bases. Germline V CDR1 and CDR2: SNHLY, FYNNEI. The V gene end was trimmed by 7 bases and the J gene end by 3 bases; junction bases not matched to a gene: 8. The CDR3 length is 14 residues. Written as DNA, the CDR3 is TGTGCCAGCAAGCCTTCGGGACTAGGCTACGAGCAGTACTTC. Its protein product is CASKPSGLGYEQYF.

The V call is TRBV14, the J call TRBJ2-2, with D perhaps matching TRBD2 (5 bases). Germline CDR1 is SGHDN and CDR2 is FVKESK. V lost 0 bases and J 7 bases, leaving 15 bases between the germline ends. This CDR3 comprises 16 residues. The DNA for the CDR3 is TGTGCCAGCAGCCAAGATATAGGTGGACTGGGCGGGGAGCTGTTTTTT. Its protein product is CASSQDIGGLGGELFF.

V is TRBV21-1 and J is TRBJ2-7. TRBV21-1 is a pseudogene. CDR3 size: 14 residues. The CDR3 nucleotides read TGTGCCAGCAGCAATCAGACGGACTCCTACGAGCAGTACTTC. Translation: CASSNQTDSYEQYF.

This clone was recorded once. The chain has TRBV7-2 and TRBJ2-7; TRBD2 might be the D (6 bases). Looked up from germline, CDR1 is SGHTA and CDR2 is FQGNSA. The CDR3 covers 14 residues. The V gene lost 5 bases and the J gene lost 2 bases, with 13 bases spanning the gap. CDR3 residues: CASSPTSSPYEQYF. The CDR3 nucleotides are TGTGCCAGCAGCCCGACTAGTTCCCCCTACGAGCAGTACTTC.

The rearrangement uses TRBV5-4 and TRBJ2-3; 14 nucleotides agree with TRBD2. The germline gives CDR1 SGHNT, CDR2 YYREEE (reference sequence). The V and J ends lost 4 bases and 0 bases, in that order; junction bases with no gene match: 4. This CDR3 spans 17 amino acids. This CDR3 reads CASSRTSGGPSTDTQYF. CDR3 DNA: TGTGCCAGCAGCCGGACTAGCGGGGGGCCTAGCACAGATACGCAGTATTTT. Filled out from reference TRBV5-4 and TRBJ2-3, the complete variable domain reads ETGVTQSPTHLIKTRGQQVTLRCSSQSGHNTVSWYQQALGQGPQFIFQYYREEENGRGNFPPRFSGLQFPNYSSELNVNALELDDSALYLCASSRTSGGPSTDTQYFGPGTRLTVL.

The chain couples TRBV5-1 to TRBJ1-1; unclear D gene. Trimming cost V 6 bases and J 7 bases, with 19 bases left between them. This CDR3 spans 14 amino acids. From germline, CDR1 is SGHRS and CDR2 YFSETQ. The CDR3 bases are TGCGCCAGCACCCAAAACTTGGGCCCCGGTGAAGCTTTCTTT. Translation gives CASTQNLGPGEAFF. Supplemented by reference TRBV5-1 and TRBJ1-1, the full variable domain reads KAGVTQTPRYLIKTRGQQVTLSCSPISGHRSVSWYQQTPGQGLQFLFEYFSETQRNKGNFPGRFSGRQFSNSRSEMNVSTLELGDSALYLCASTQNLGPGEAFFGQGTRLTVV.

This clone has just a few counts. The chain combines TRBV5-4 with TRBJ1-6; 7 bases match TRBD1. With 4 bases clipped from V and 11 bases from J, the junction kept 12 bases outside the gene matches. Germline V lookup: CDR1 SGHNT, CDR2 YYREEE (reference sequence). The CDR3 is 15 residues long. CDR3 region: CASSPQTGIGAPLHF. CDR3 nucleotide sequence: TGTGCCAGCAGCCCCCAGACAGGGATCGGGGCACCCCTCCACTTT.

The CDR3 is CASSTTKAGNTEAFF. The CDR3 DNA sequence: TGTGCCAGCAGTACCACCAAAGCCGGGAACACTGAAGCTTTCTTT. The chain employs TRBV6-6 and TRBJ1-1, with no clear D. The length of the CDR3 is 15 residues. Germline V lookup: CDR1 MNHNY, CDR2 SVGAGI (reference sequence). Trimming took 5 bases from V and 1 from J, leaving 14 bases between them.

This clone has only a few counts. The rearrangement joins TRBV10-1 to TRBJ2-7, with D perhaps matching TRBD2 (5 bases). Deletions cut 3 bases from V and 7 bases from J, with 13 bases between. CDR1 WNHNN and CDR2 SYGVQD come from the germline V gene (reference sequence). This CDR3 has 13 residues. CDR3 in DNA: TGCGCCAGCAGTGACGCGGTCCGAGGGGAGCAGTACTTC. As protein: CASSDAVRGEQYF.